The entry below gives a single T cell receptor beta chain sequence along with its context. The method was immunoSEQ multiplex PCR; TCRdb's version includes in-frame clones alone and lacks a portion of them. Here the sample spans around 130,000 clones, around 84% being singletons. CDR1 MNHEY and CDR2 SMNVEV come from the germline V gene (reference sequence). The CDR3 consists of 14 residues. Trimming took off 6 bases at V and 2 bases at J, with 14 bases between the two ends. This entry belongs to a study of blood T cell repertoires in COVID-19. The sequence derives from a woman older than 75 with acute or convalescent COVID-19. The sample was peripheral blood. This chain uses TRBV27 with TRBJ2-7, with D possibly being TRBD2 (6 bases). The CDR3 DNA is TGTGCCAGCAGCGTGAGGAGGGCAGCCTACGAGCAGTACTTC. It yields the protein CASSVRRAAYEQYF.